The 9 T cell receptor beta chains presented below share a single source sample, sequenced in a study of blood T cell repertoires in COVID-19. Assay used: immunoSEQ multiplex PCR; TCRdb lists only in-frame clones, some missing. The table includes about 200,000 clones, roughly 84% detected once. Sequencing input: peripheral blood. Receptors originate from a woman of 80 years or more with acute or convalescent COVID-19.

This rearrangement joins TRBV19 to TRBJ2-3, with 7 bases lining up with TRBD2. V lost 8 bases to trimming and J lost 3 bases; unmatched junction nucleotides: 17. Looked up from germline, CDR1 is LNHDA and CDR2 is SQIVND (reference sequence). The CDR3 is made up of 17 amino acids. CDR3 residues: CASSWRGGRGRTDTQYF. CDR3 nucleotide sequence: TGTGCCAGTTCCTGGAGGGGCGGGAGAGGCCGGACAGATACGCAGTATTTT.

This clone was seen once. The V and J genes are TRBV5-6 and TRBJ2-5, with TRBD2 matching over 8 bases. After removal of 7 bases from V and 5 bases from J, the junction contained 19 bases not matched to a gene. The germline gives CDR1 SGHDT, CDR2 YYEEEE. This CDR3 has 17 amino acids. The CDR3 DNA reads as TGTGCCAGCCAGCACGGGACCGGACTAGCACCAACGGAGACCCAGTACTTC. As protein: CASQHGTGLAPTETQYF. The variable domain in full, with the rest retrieved from reference TRBV5-6 and TRBJ2-5, is DAGVTQSPTHLIKTRGQQVTLRCSPKSGHDTVSWYQQALGQGPQFIFQYYEEEERQRGNFPDRFSGHQFPNYSSELNVNALLLGDSALYLCASQHGTGLAPTETQYFGPGTRLLVL.

V and J are TRBV7-2 and TRBJ2-5; 8 bases are a match to TRBD1. The CDR3 runs to 14 residues. V lost 6 bases, J lost 5 bases, and 8 bases stayed unmatched. Germline-derived CDR1 and CDR2 are SGHTA and FQGNSA. CDR3 sequence: CASSYGQGWETQYF. The CDR3 bases are TGTGCCAGCAGTTACGGACAGGGCTGGGAGACCCAGTACTTC.

V usage is TRBV28 and J usage is TRBJ1-4; 8 bases map to TRBD1. Germline CDR1 and CDR2: MDHEN and SYDVKM. The CDR3 runs to 18 residues. Germline trimming cut 6 bases from V and 2 bases from J; bases unmatched to any gene: 14. The CDR3 reads CASRGGQGYFETNEKLFF. In nucleotides, the CDR3 is TGTGCCAGCAGGGGCGGACAGGGATACTTTGAGACTAATGAAAAACTGTTTTTT.

This clone has only one observation. The chain has TRBV6-4 and TRBJ2-5, with 14 nucleotides matching TRBD2. The CDR3 spans 19 residues. Losses at the gene ends were 6 bases for V and 5 bases for J; bases not matched to a gene: 17. Germline CDR1 is MRHNA and CDR2 is SNTAGT. The CDR3 is CASRGGSGTSGSSPETQYF. The DNA for the CDR3 is TGTGCCAGCAGGGGGGGATCCGGGACTAGCGGGAGTAGCCCGGAGACCCAGTACTTC.

The rearrangement joins TRBV9 to TRBJ2-5, with D perhaps matching TRBD2 (6 bases). CDR1 and CDR2 from the germline V gene are SGDLS and YYNGEE. This CDR3 region has 15 residues. The germline V and J ends were trimmed by 4 bases and 5 bases, with 18 bases remaining between them. CDR3 DNA sequence: TGTGCCAGCAGCACACGGGACTCGAGCTGGGAGACCCAGTACTTC. Its protein product is CASSTRDSSWETQYF.

The chain is built from TRBV9 and TRBJ2-7; a possible D gene is TRBD1 (6 bases). The CDR3 is 14 residues long. CDR1 is SGDLS, CDR2 YYNGEE, per germline. V was shortened by 2 bases and J by 3 bases, with 12 bases between the two germline ends. CDR3: CASSVTGSFYEQYF. CDR3 DNA sequence: TGTGCCAGCAGCGTGACAGGTTCCTTCTACGAGCAGTACTTC.

This rearrangement joins TRBV5-1 to TRBJ1-5; TRBD1 matches at 7 bases. V was pared by 4 bases and J by 1 base, with 5 bases of the junction left unmatched. Germline CDR1 is SGHRS and CDR2 is YFSETQ. The CDR3 totals 15 residues. In DNA, the CDR3 is TGCGCCAGCAGCCCGACAGGGCTCAGCAATCAGCCCCAGCATTTT. The encoded protein is CASSPTGLSNQPQHF.

The chain is built from TRBV10-3 and TRBJ2-7; 8 bases agree with TRBD2. Germline values: CDR1 ENHRY, CDR2 SYGVKD. V shed 6 bases and J 2 bases; nucleotides not matched to a gene: 12. The CDR3 is 16 residues long. The CDR3 nucleotides are TGTGCCATCAGCGCGGGGGGAGAGGGGAGGCCCTACGAGCAGTACTTC. It translates to CAISAGGEGRPYEQYF.